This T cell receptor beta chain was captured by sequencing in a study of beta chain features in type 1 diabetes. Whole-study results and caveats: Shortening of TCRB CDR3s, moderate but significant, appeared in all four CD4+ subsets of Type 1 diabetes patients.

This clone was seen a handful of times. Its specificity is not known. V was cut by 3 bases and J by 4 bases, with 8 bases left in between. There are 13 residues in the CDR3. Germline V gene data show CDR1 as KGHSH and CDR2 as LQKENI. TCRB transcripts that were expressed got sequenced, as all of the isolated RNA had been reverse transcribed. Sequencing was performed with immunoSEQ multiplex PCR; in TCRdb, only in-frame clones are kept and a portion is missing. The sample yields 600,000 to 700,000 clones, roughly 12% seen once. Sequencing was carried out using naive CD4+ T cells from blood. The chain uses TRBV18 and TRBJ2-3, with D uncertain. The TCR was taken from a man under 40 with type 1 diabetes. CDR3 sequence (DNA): TGTGCCAGCTCACCGGGTAGGGCAGATACGCAGTATTTT. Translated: CASSPGRADTQYF. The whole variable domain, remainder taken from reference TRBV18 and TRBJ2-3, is NAGVMQNPRHLVRRRGQEARLRCSPMKGHSHVYWYRQLPEEGLKFMVYLQKENIIDESGMPKERFSAEFPKEGPSILRIQQVVRGDSAAYFCASSPGRADTQYFGPGTRLTVL.